These 32 T cell receptor beta chains share one sample of origin, sequenced in a study of cytomegalovirus exposure and HLA in healthy donors. It was with 60 Vbeta and 13 Jbeta primers that the PCR ran. Only in-frame clones appear in the TCRdb table, and some are missing; sequencing was by immunoSEQ multiplex PCR. The sample contains roughly 100,000 clones, 75% to 85% of which appear only once. Sequenced: PBMCs. All receptors derive from a young woman in good health and CMV-seropositive.

A word on this clone: This could be a read error, since a much larger clone is one nucleotide away. J is TRBJ1-1 and V is TRBV7-2, with D perhaps TRBD1 (6 bases). The CDR3 covers 14 residues. Trimming left V 3 bases short and J 0 bases short, with 8 bases between. The germline V gene has CDR1 SGHTA and CDR2 FQGNSA. The CDR3 nucleotides are TGTGCCAGCAGCTTGCAGGGGATGAACACTGAAGCTTTCTTT. This translates into CASSLQGMNTEAFF.

The chain joins TRBV19 to TRBJ1-3; D is unresolved. The V end was cut by 3 bases, the J end by 0 bases, with 9 bases between. The CDR3 is 15 residues long. The germline CDR1 and CDR2 sequences are LNHDA and SQIVND (reference sequence). The CDR3 DNA is TGTGCCAGTAGTATTTCGAGTGGCTCTGGAAACACCATATATTTT. Translated, it gives CASSISSGSGNTIYF. Complete variable domain (other parts from reference TRBV19 and TRBJ1-3): DGGITQSPKYLFRKEGQNVTLSCEQNLNHDAMYWYRQDPGQGLRLIYYSQIVNDFQKGDIAEGYSVSREKKESFPLTVTSAQKNPTAFYLCASSISSGSGNTIYFGEGSWLTVV.

The chain joins TRBV28 to TRBJ1-1; no reliable D call. The CDR3 is 13 residues long. V gave up 1 base and J gave up 1 base, with 4 bases separating them. Germline assignment: CDR1 MDHEN and CDR2 SYDVKM. Here the CDR3 reads CASSLSGNTEAFF. As DNA, the CDR3 is TGTGCCAGCAGTTTATCGGGGAACACTGAAGCTTTCTTT. The full variable domain, its missing parts supplied by reference TRBV28 and TRBJ1-1, is DVKVTQSSRYLVKRTGEKVFLECVQDMDHENMFWYRQDPGLGLRLIYFSYDVKMKEKGDIPEGYSVSREKKERFSLILESASTNQTSMYLCASSLSGNTEAFFGQGTRLTVV.

The chain uses TRBV5-8 and TRBJ1-2; 9 bases match TRBD1. Germline-derived CDR1 and CDR2 are SGHTS and YDEGEE. This CDR3 is built from 13 residues. J was trimmed by 7 bases and V by 4 bases; bases with no gene match: 5. Here the CDR3 reads CASSGTGRAGYTF. Here the CDR3 DNA reads TGTGCCAGCAGCGGGACAGGGAGGGCTGGCTACACCTTC.

The rearrangement uses TRBV7-2 and TRBJ1-4; no definite D call. There are 17 residues in the CDR3. Trimming shortened V by 1 base and J by 2 bases, and 14 bases separated the two germline ends. CDR1 is SGHTA and CDR2 is FQGNSA in the germline V gene. The CDR3 DNA is TGTGCCAGCAGCTTAGTTCGGGGAGGAGGTACTAATGAAAAACTGTTTTTT. Its protein is CASSLVRGGGTNEKLFF. The variable domain in full, completed from reference TRBV7-2 and TRBJ1-4, reads GAGVSQSPSNKVTEKGKDVELRCDPISGHTALYWYRQSLGQGLEFLIYFQGNSAPDKSGLPSDRFSAERTGGSVSTLTIQRTQQEDSAVYLCASSLVRGGGTNEKLFFGSGTQLSVL.

In DNA, the CDR3 is TGTGCCAGCAGTTTATTATCAGGGGGACAGTATAATTCACCCCTCCACTTT. Protein product: CASSLLSGGQYNSPLHF. V usage is TRBV28 and J usage is TRBJ1-6; TRBD1 aligns across 7 bases. This CDR3 is built from 17 residues. V was pared by 1 base and J by 4 bases, with 7 bases of the junction left unmatched. Germline CDR1 MDHEN, CDR2 SYDVKM.

The rearrangement links TRBV5-4 to TRBJ1-1; D is unclear. V was clipped by 0 bases and J by 0 bases, with 6 bases between them. The germline gives CDR1 SGHNT, CDR2 YYREEE (reference sequence). The CDR3 is 14 residues long. Here the CDR3 DNA reads TGTGCCAGCAGCTTGGACAGAATGAACACTGAAGCTTTCTTT. Its translation is CASSLDRMNTEAFF.

V usage is TRBV5-1 and J usage is TRBJ2-7, with TRBD1 identical over 8 bases. The germline gives CDR1 SGHRS, CDR2 YFSETQ. V trimming: 3 bases; J trimming: 2 bases; junction bases outside the gene matches: 4. There are 14 residues in the CDR3. In DNA form, the CDR3 reads TGCGCCAGCAGCTGGGGGGACAGGCCCTACGAGCAGTACTTC. Translation gives CASSWGDRPYEQYF.

The V gene is TRBV7-9, the J gene TRBJ2-6; D is possibly TRBD1 (5 bases). Deletions cut 7 bases from V and 8 bases from J, with 18 bases between. Germline-derived CDR1 and CDR2 are SEHNR and FQNEAQ (reference sequence). There are 15 residues in the CDR3. CDR3 nucleotide sequence: TGTGCCAGCATCCACCGGGCAGGGAATACCAACGTCCTGACTTTC. Residues: CASIHRAGNTNVLTF.

This chain uses TRBV15 with TRBJ2-5; D not certain. V gave up 4 bases and J gave up 2 bases, with 5 bases separating them. The CDR3 covers 12 residues. Germline values: CDR1 LNHNV, CDR2 YYDKDF (reference sequence). CDR3 in amino acids: CATSNLQETQYF. In DNA form, the CDR3 reads TGTGCCACCAGCAATTTACAAGAGACCCAGTACTTC.

The chain recombines TRBV25-1 with TRBJ2-1; D is possibly TRBD2 (6 bases). CDR1 MGHDK and CDR2 SYGVNS come from the germline V gene. The V end lost 2 bases, the J end lost 6 bases, and 17 bases lay between the germline ends. The CDR3 loop spans 16 amino acids. The CDR3 bases are TGTGCCAGCAGTGAACGGGTCAGCCGGAGGGTCAATGAGCAGTTCTTC. Protein product: CASSERVSRRVNEQFF.

The chain employs TRBV9 and TRBJ2-7, with 10 bases matching TRBD2. CDR1 SGDLS and CDR2 YYNGEE come from the germline V gene. V lost 2 bases, J lost 7 bases, and 9 bases stayed unmatched. CDR3 length: 15 amino acids. CDR3 region: CASSVMGLALGEQYF. Here the CDR3 DNA reads TGTGCCAGCAGCGTCATGGGACTAGCGCTGGGGGAGCAGTACTTC.

The chain joins TRBV11-3 to TRBJ2-2; no clear D. V was shortened by 5 bases and J by 3 bases, with 16 bases between the two germline ends. Per the germline V gene, CDR1 is SGHNT and CDR2 is YENEEA. The CDR3 length is 16 residues. The CDR3 nucleotides are TGTGCCAGCAGCCCCAAACGATGGGCAGACACCGGGGAGCTGTTTTTT. It specifies CASSPKRWADTGELFF.

This clone appeared a few times. This chain links TRBV7-2 with TRBJ1-5; 11 positions match TRBD1. V trimming: 5 bases; J trimming: 0 bases; junction bases outside the gene matches: 9. This CDR3 comprises 18 residues. CDR1 and CDR2 (germline): SGHTA, FQGNSA. The CDR3 protein is CASSLRTGGQNSNQPQHF. The CDR3 nucleotides are TGTGCCAGCAGCCTTCGGACAGGGGGCCAGAATAGCAATCAGCCCCAGCATTTT.

The V gene is TRBV11-1, the J gene TRBJ2-4; D remains ambiguous. CDR3 size: 13 residues. Trimming took 10 bases from V and 0 from J, leaving 10 bases between them. Per germline, CDR1 SGHAT and CDR2 FQDESV (reference sequence). CDR3 residues: CATNDLAKNIQYF. CDR3 DNA sequence: TGTGCCACCAACGACTTAGCCAAAAACATTCAGTACTTC.

This clone appeared once. The chain uses TRBV7-2 and TRBJ1-2; unclear D gene. This CDR3 has 13 residues. Germline values: CDR1 SGHTA, CDR2 FQGNSA. V lost 5 bases and J lost 6, with 13 bases in between. The CDR3 is CASSPAVAHGYTF. Here the CDR3 DNA reads TGTGCCAGCAGCCCAGCGGTGGCCCATGGCTACACCTTC.

This rearrangement joins TRBV12-5 to TRBJ2-7, with D possibly TRBD2 on 5 matching bases. V was pared by 7 bases and J by 7 bases, with 11 bases between. The CDR3 loop spans 11 amino acids. Germline CDR1 LGHNT, CDR2 FRNRAP. The CDR3 sequence is CASARRLEQYF. As DNA, the CDR3 is TGTGCTAGTGCCCGGAGGCTGGAGCAGTACTTC.

This clone was detected only once. The V call is TRBV7-9, the J call TRBJ2-7; a possible D gene is TRBD2 (5 bases). Germline assignment: CDR1 SEHNR and CDR2 FQNEAQ (reference sequence). V shed 3 bases and J shed 0 bases, with 9 bases lying between them. This CDR3 spans 14 amino acids. The CDR3: CASSFSGSSYEQYF. The CDR3 DNA follows: TGTGCCAGCAGCTTTTCGGGGAGCTCCTACGAGCAGTACTTC.

This clone has more than one count but fewer than ten. The chain joins TRBV5-6 to TRBJ1-1; no clear D. CDR1 is SGHDT, CDR2 YYEEEE, per germline. CDR3 length: 15 residues. V shed 2 bases and J shed 8 bases, with 19 bases lying between them. CDR3 sequence (DNA): TGTGCCAGCAGCTTATTTGCGACCCGAATGGGCGAAGCTTTCTTT. Its protein is CASSLFATRMGEAFF. The full variable domain, with the rest looked up from reference TRBV5-6 and TRBJ1-1, is DAGVTQSPTHLIKTRGQQVTLRCSPKSGHDTVSWYQQALGQGPQFIFQYYEEEERQRGNFPDRFSGHQFPNYSSELNVNALLLGDSALYLCASSLFATRMGEAFFGQGTRLTVV.

CDR3 loop: CASSIVRGTSGSYEQFF. DNA for the CDR3: TGTGCCAGTAGTATAGTCCGCGGGACTAGCGGGTCATATGAGCAGTTCTTC. This chain links TRBV19 with TRBJ2-1; 12 nucleotides align to TRBD2. Trimming cost V 1 base and J 8 bases; bases outside gene matches: 9. Germline V gives CDR1 LNHDA, CDR2 SQIVND (reference sequence). CDR3 length equals 17 residues. The full variable domain, in which reference TRBV19 and TRBJ2-1 provide the parts outside the CDR3, is DGGITQSPKYLFRKEGQNVTLSCEQNLNHDAMYWYRQDPGQGLRLIYYSQIVNDFQKGDIAEGYSVSREKKESFPLTVTSAQKNPTAFYLCASSIVRGTSGSYEQFFGPGTRLTVL.

J is TRBJ2-1 and V is TRBV11-2; D not certain. The CDR3 covers 15 residues. With 4 bases removed from V and 0 bases from J, the gap between germline ends came to 10 bases. Germline-derived CDR1 and CDR2 are SGHAT and FQNNGV. This CDR3 is CASSSLKYSYNEQFF. In DNA, the CDR3 is TGTGCCAGCAGCTCACTAAAGTACTCCTACAATGAGCAGTTCTTC.

CDR3 bases: TGTGCCAGCAGGGGGGGACTAACATACAATGAGCAGTTCTTC. As protein: CASRGGLTYNEQFF. This chain joins TRBV6-1 and TRBJ2-1, with 7 positions matching TRBD2. This CDR3 spans 14 amino acids. Unmatched junction bases numbered 6, after V lost 6 bases and J lost 4 bases. The germline V gene has CDR1 MNHNS and CDR2 SASEGT.

This chain connects TRBV28 to TRBJ2-1, with 7 bases fitting TRBD2. Germline assignment: CDR1 MDHEN and CDR2 SYDVKM. There are 15 residues in the CDR3. J was trimmed by 5 bases and V by 4 bases; bases with no gene match: 8. CDR3 residues: CASSSPSGTDNEQFF. CDR3 DNA: TGTGCCAGCAGTTCGCCGAGCGGGACTGACAATGAGCAGTTCTTC. Based on the CDR3 plus reference TRBV28 and TRBJ2-1, the full variable domain is DVKVTQSSRYLVKRTGEKVFLECVQDMDHENMFWYRQDPGLGLRLIYFSYDVKMKEKGDIPEGYSVSREKKERFSLILESASTNQTSMYLCASSSPSGTDNEQFFGPGTRLTVL.

The chain combines TRBV2 with TRBJ1-2, with 7 bases aligning to TRBD1. The V and J ends lost 3 bases and 8 bases, in that order; junction bases with no gene match: 6. The germline V gene encodes CDR1 SNHLY and CDR2 FYNNEI. The CDR3 runs to 13 residues. CDR3 loop: CASSDQGGIGYTF. In DNA, the CDR3 is TGTGCCAGCAGTGACCAGGGGGGTATCGGCTACACCTTC.

CDR3 DNA: TGTGCCAGCAGCTTACGGGGGAGCAATCAGCCCCAGCATTTT. It yields the protein CASSLRGSNQPQHF. The chain employs TRBV7-2 and TRBJ1-5, with D possibly TRBD1 on 5 matching bases. Trimming cost V 2 bases and J 1 base, with 6 bases left between them. Germline assignment: CDR1 SGHTA and CDR2 FQGNSA. This CDR3 contains 14 residues.

The genes are TRBV7-2 and TRBJ2-1, with D possibly TRBD2 on 6 matching bases. Deletions cut 0 bases from V and 9 bases from J, with 12 bases between. The CDR3 has 14 amino acids. The germline CDR1 and CDR2 sequences are SGHTA and FQGNSA. CDR3 loop: CASSLASSVSEQFF. The CDR3 nucleotides read TGTGCCAGCAGCTTAGCCTCTAGCGTGTCTGAGCAGTTCTTC.

CDR3 in DNA: TGCGCCAGCAGACCTGGGATTTTCGGGGAGCCCCAGTATTTT. It encodes CASRPGIFGEPQYF. The chain links TRBV4-1 to TRBJ2-3; tentatively, D is TRBD2 (5 bases). V lost 6 bases to trimming and J lost 12 bases, with 22 bases between them. Germline assignment: CDR1 MGHRA and CDR2 YSYEKL. The CDR3 contains 14 residues.

The chain uses TRBV5-4 and TRBJ2-7; TRBD2 matches at 14 bases. The CDR3 consists of 17 residues. Germline trimming cut 4 bases from V and 6 bases from J; bases unmatched to any gene: 12. Germline V CDR1 and CDR2: SGHNT, YYREEE (reference sequence). The CDR3: CASSRDPGTSGSGEQYF. The CDR3 DNA reads TGTGCCAGCAGCAGAGACCCCGGGACTAGCGGGAGCGGCGAGCAGTACTTC.

V gene TRBV4-1 combines with J gene TRBJ2-5; 13 positions agree with TRBD2. The germline gives CDR1 MGHRA, CDR2 YSYEKL. This CDR3 spans 18 amino acids. V dropped 0 bases and J dropped 5; count of bases not matched to a gene: 9. DNA of the CDR3: TGCGCCAGCAGCCAAGAACAACCGACTAGCGGGGGGTTGGAGACCCAGTACTTC. It yields the protein CASSQEQPTSGGLETQYF.

A remark on this clone: A read error may account for a junction end that differs from germline. The rearrangement links TRBV7-2 to TRBJ1-5; no firm D call. This CDR3 spans 16 amino acids. The germline CDR1 and CDR2 sequences are SGHTA and FQGNSA. The CDR3 DNA reads TGTGCCGGCAGCTTATCAGGCGCTTATAGCAATCAGCCCCAGCATTTT. Translated, it gives CAGSLSGAYSNQPQHF.

This chain uses TRBV10-1 with TRBJ1-1; no definite D call. Per germline, CDR1 WNHNN and CDR2 SYGVQD (reference sequence). This CDR3 contains 14 residues. V was clipped by 0 bases and J by 4 bases, with 9 bases between them. CDR3 DNA sequence: TGCGCCAGCAGTGAGTCCGGGGTTGGCACTGAAGCTTTCTTT. Its translation is CASSESGVGTEAFF.

V usage is TRBV28 and J usage is TRBJ1-6; 10 bases fit TRBD1. The trim removed 6 bases at V and 7 bases at J, leaving 9 bases unmatched. The V gene's germline CDR1 is MDHEN and CDR2 SYDVKM. The CDR3 runs to 16 residues. The CDR3 DNA reads TGTGCCAGCAGGGGACCGGGACAGGGGCCAAATTCACCCCTCCACTTT. Protein product: CASRGPGQGPNSPLHF.